The 21 T cell receptor beta chains presented below share a single source sample, sequenced in a study of T cells after posttransplantation cyclophosphamide (dated by TCRdb to the mid-2010s). The library was prepared using the immunoSEQ multiplex PCR assay. TCRdb took over this immuneACCESS table, retaining in-frame rearrangements with V and J assigned. Such tables are incomplete; in checked studies, under half of the missing clones stem from an unresolved V gene, and the remainder is unexplained. For this sample, some 10,000 clones are listed, none of them singletons. The top ten constitute more than 25% of the sample. This sample's treatment or condition label indicates: high-dose cyclophosphamide on days +3 and +4 as single-agent GVHD prophylaxis. PTCy patients received busulfan and fludarabine conditioning, a related or unrelated marrow graft, and cyclophosphamide on days +3 and +4. Sequencing used PBMCs, obtained after allogeneic stem cell transplant with posttransplant cyclophosphamide. These receptors all stem from a female patient aged 40-50 years who received an allogeneic stem cell transplant from a related donor, was CMV-positive, and had no GVHD. Following a transplant, some T cells may be graft donor cells, not patient cells.

This clone occurred many times. V is TRBV10-1 and J is TRBJ2-6; the D gene is possibly TRBD1 (6 bases). CDR1 and CDR2 from the germline V gene are WNHNN and SYGVQD (reference sequence). The V end was cut by 2 bases, the J end by 2 bases, with 13 bases between. The CDR3 length is 17 residues. The CDR3 DNA reads as TGCGCCAGCAGTGAGAACCTAGGGGGAGCTGGGGCCAACGTCCTGACTTTC. Translating gives CASSENLGGAGANVLTF.

This clone was seen ten or more times. CDR3 nucleotides: TGTGCCATCAGACAGGGAGACACTGAAGCTTTCTTT. It yields the protein CAIRQGDTEAFF. This chain links TRBV10-3 with TRBJ1-1, with a weak D call TRBD1 (6 bases). Trimming removed 6 bases from V and 3 bases from J, with 8 bases in between. The CDR3 loop spans 12 amino acids. Germline values: CDR1 ENHRY, CDR2 SYGVKD.

This clone was observed at least ten times. The chain links TRBV5-4 to TRBJ2-7; D is perhaps TRBD2 (5 bases). Germline V CDR1 and CDR2: SGHNT, YYREEE (reference sequence). Trimming cost V 4 bases and J 6 bases, with 23 bases left between them. This CDR3 spans 16 amino acids. In DNA form, the CDR3 reads TGTGCCAGCAGCCGGGGAGTTAGGACCCCTGAAAGCGAGCAGTACTTC. This codes for CASSRGVRTPESEQYF.

This clone was picked up many times. The chain couples TRBV2 to TRBJ2-1, with D perhaps assigned TRBD1 or TRBD2 (5 bases each). Germline CDR1 SNHLY, CDR2 FYNNEI. V lost 4 bases to trimming and J lost 4 bases, with 14 bases between them. CDR3 length: 15 amino acids. CDR3 in DNA: TGTGCCAGCAGTGCCCACAGAGAGGGGTACAATGAGCAGTTCTTC. Its translation: CASSAHREGYNEQFF. The whole variable domain, filled in from reference TRBV2 and TRBJ2-1, reads EPEVTQTPSHQVTQMGQEVILRCVPISNHLYFYWYRQILGQKVEFLVSFYNNEISEKSEIFDDQFSVERPDGSNFTLKIRSTKLEDSAMYFCASSAHREGYNEQFFGPGTRLTVL.

This clone has at least ten counts. V usage is TRBV27 and J usage is TRBJ2-2; 9 bases are a match to TRBD1. The trim removed 3 bases at V and 1 base at J, leaving 3 bases unmatched. The length of the CDR3 is 16 residues. Germline CDR1 is MNHEY and CDR2 is SMNVEV (reference sequence). The CDR3 DNA sequence: TGTGCCAGCAGTTTGACGGGACAGGGGAACACCGGGGAGCTGTTTTTT. Its protein is CASSLTGQGNTGELFF.

This clone was observed at least ten times. The gene calls are TRBV7-9 and TRBJ2-3, with a tentative D call TRBD1 (5 bases). The CDR3 loop spans 15 amino acids. Trimming took 5 bases from V and 1 from J, leaving 13 bases between them. The germline V gene has CDR1 SEHNR and CDR2 FQNEAQ (reference sequence). CDR3 nucleotides: TGTGCCAGCAGCACCCTGATAGGGGGCACAGATACGCAGTATTTT. Amino acids: CASSTLIGGTDTQYF.

This clone was counted at least ten times. The chain is built from TRBV10-2 and TRBJ1-1; D is ambiguous. The CDR3 covers 13 residues. Deletions cut 1 base from V and 1 base from J, with 4 bases between. The germline gives CDR1 WSHSY, CDR2 SAAADI. The CDR3 DNA sequence: TGCGCCAGCAGTGAGTATCAGAACACTGAAGCTTTCTTT. This encodes CASSEYQNTEAFF.

This clone was recorded at least ten times. This chain connects TRBV7-2 to TRBJ2-3, with D perhaps matching TRBD1 (6 bases). Trimming stripped 1 base from V and 1 base from J, with 12 bases between. CDR1 is SGHTA, CDR2 FQGNSA, per germline. This CDR3 has 16 residues. CDR3 coding DNA: TGTGCCAGCAGCTTAGATCTCAGGGGCGGCACAGATACGCAGTATTTT. It translates to CASSLDLRGGTDTQYF.

This clone has at least ten counts. The J gene is TRBJ2-2, the V gene TRBV14, with unresolved D. The CDR3 is made up of 16 amino acids. Trimming took off 4 bases at V and 0 bases at J, with 12 bases between the two ends. Germline lookup yields CDR1 SGHDN and CDR2 FVKESK. The CDR3 protein is CASSPLAVANTGELFF. CDR3 DNA: TGTGCCAGCAGCCCCTTGGCAGTCGCGAACACCGGGGAGCTGTTTTTT.

This clone was seen at least ten times. The chain carries TRBV10-3 and TRBJ1-3; possible D gene TRBD1, 6 bases. The V gene's germline CDR1 is ENHRY and CDR2 SYGVKD. V was clipped by 6 bases and J by 4 bases, with 16 bases between them. The CDR3 loop spans 15 amino acids. The CDR3 DNA is TGTGCCATCAGGCCAGGACAGTACACAGGAAACACCATATATTTT. This encodes CAIRPGQYTGNTIYF.

The table lists this clone with many counts. The rearrangement links TRBV10-2 to TRBJ2-4; tentatively, D is TRBD1 (6 bases). The CDR3 spans 15 residues. V was clipped by 7 bases and J by 5 bases, with 18 bases between them. The germline CDR1 and CDR2 sequences are WSHSY and SAAADI. CDR3 in amino acids: CASTPGHQWENIQYF. The CDR3, as DNA: TGCGCCAGCACTCCGGGACACCAATGGGAAAACATTCAGTACTTC.

The sample holds many counts of this clone. The rearrangement uses TRBV5-6 and TRBJ1-1; no definite D call. This CDR3 contains 14 residues. V was clipped by 4 bases and J by 2 bases, with 12 bases between them. Germline-derived CDR1 and CDR2 are SGHDT and YYEEEE. Written as DNA, the CDR3 is TGTGCCAGCAGCGACGGGGATCTTAACACTGAAGCTTTCTTT. Its protein product is CASSDGDLNTEAFF.

The rearrangement links TRBV12-3 or TRBV12-4 to TRBJ1-1, with TRBD1 matching over 8 bases. The ends lost 3 bases at V and 11 bases at J; junction bases unmatched: 8. The CDR3 is made up of 13 amino acids. This CDR3 is CASSFWQGAQAFF. For the CDR3, the DNA is TGTGCCAGCAGTTTTTGGCAGGGGGCGCAGGCTTTCTTT.

By sample fraction, this clone is medium-sized. The chain links TRBV19 to TRBJ2-3; the D gene is possibly TRBD2 (5 bases). Germline CDR1 LNHDA, CDR2 SQIVND (reference sequence). V was clipped by 5 bases and J by 1 base, with 16 bases between them. The CDR3 is 16 amino acids. CDR3 sequence (DNA): TGTGCCAGTAGTCCCCCAACTAGTGGGGGCACAGATACGCAGTATTTT. Protein product: CASSPPTSGGTDTQYF.

This clone was recorded many times. Other nucleotide sequences from this sample produce the same CDR3. The genes are TRBV4-3 and TRBJ2-1; 8 nucleotides agree with TRBD1. CDR1 and CDR2 from the germline V gene are LGHNA and YSLEER. The V gene end was trimmed by 4 bases and the J gene end by 4 bases; junction bases not matched to a gene: 6. CDR3 length: 15 residues. The CDR3 region is CASSPGQGTYNEQFF. CDR3 coding DNA: TGCGCCAGCAGCCCTGGACAGGGCACTTACAATGAGCAGTTCTTC.

This clone was observed many times. V usage is TRBV24-1 and J usage is TRBJ1-1; the D gene is possibly TRBD1 (5 bases). The germline CDR1 and CDR2 sequences are KGHDR and SFDVKD. This CDR3 spans 13 amino acids. V was pared by 4 bases and J by 5 bases, with 10 bases between. DNA of the CDR3: TGTGCCACCAGTGACAACCGACAGACTGAAGCTTTCTTT. Translated: CATSDNRQTEAFF.

This clone has at least ten counts. The chain has TRBV6-1 and TRBJ2-7, with a possible D match to TRBD1 (6 bases). With 6 bases removed from V and 5 bases from J, the gap between germline ends came to 11 bases. The germline V gene has CDR1 MNHNS and CDR2 SASEGT. This CDR3 comprises 12 residues. The CDR3 bases are TGTGCCAGCAGGAAGGACAGCCACGAGCAGTACTTC. Amino acid sequence: CASRKDSHEQYF.

This clone was seen many times. The genes are TRBV18 and TRBJ1-3; D is perhaps TRBD1 (5 bases). This CDR3 comprises 17 residues. Germline-derived CDR1 and CDR2 are KGHSH and LQKENI. Deletions cut 4 bases from V and 0 bases from J, with 16 bases between. In DNA form, the CDR3 reads TGTGCCAGCTCACATCTCGACAGTACCTACTCTGGAAACACCATATATTTT. Protein sequence: CASSHLDSTYSGNTIYF.

Ten or more counts support this clone. The chain carries TRBV4-2 and TRBJ1-5; D gene uncertain. This CDR3 has 16 residues. V gave up 2 bases and J gave up 5 bases, with 16 bases separating them. The germline gives CDR1 LGHNA, CDR2 YNFKEQ. This chain's CDR3 is CASSQSTAEVDQPQHF. CDR3 DNA sequence: TGTGCCAGCAGCCAATCCACCGCCGAGGTTGATCAGCCCCAGCATTTT.

This clone has ten or more counts. The V and J genes are TRBV11-2 and TRBJ2-7, with 8 bases identical to TRBD1. There are 16 residues in the CDR3. The germline V gene has CDR1 SGHAT and CDR2 FQNNGV. The V gene end was trimmed by 5 bases and the J gene end by 3 bases; junction bases not matched to a gene: 12. CDR3 DNA: TGTGCCAGCAGCGGCACGGACAGGGATGAAGACTACGAGCAGTACTTC. This gives the protein CASSGTDRDEDYEQYF.

Judged by abundance, this clone is medium-sized. J is TRBJ1-6 and V is TRBV4-2, with 7 positions matching TRBD1. This CDR3 spans 16 amino acids. Germline values: CDR1 LGHNA, CDR2 YNFKEQ. J gave up 8 bases and V 0 bases, and 7 bases lay outside the gene matches. The CDR3 loop is CASSQEPKGADSPLHF. The DNA for the CDR3 is TGTGCCAGCAGCCAAGAACCGAAGGGGGCGGATTCACCCCTCCACTTT.